This TCR beta chain is drawn from a study of blood T cell repertoires in COVID-19. Overall study context: In each case, the material was cDNA or gDNA derived from T cells, B-cell-depleted T cells, or PBMCs.

In the original analysis: Nucleated cell number was recorded as an estimate derived from reference gene primer amplification. The protocol was immunoSEQ multiplex PCR, while the TCRdb copy is restricted to in-frame clones and leaves out a portion. The V and J calls and clone size are taken from that table; D and trimming were inferred from the DNA. The sample consists of approximately 210,000 clones, about 90% of them appearing once. Germline V CDR1 and CDR2: ENHRY, SYGVKD. J gave up 5 bases and V 10 bases, and 13 bases lay outside the gene matches. There are 15 residues in the CDR3. The receptor was isolated from a man between 40 and 49 years old with active or convalescent COVID-19. Material for sequencing was peripheral blood. The J gene is TRBJ2-4, the V gene TRBV10-3; 8 bases are shared with TRBD2. CDR3 in amino acids: CATGPGGGRENIQYF. CDR3 nucleotide sequence: TGTGCCACCGGCCCAGGCGGGGGGCGGGAAAACATTCAGTACTTC.